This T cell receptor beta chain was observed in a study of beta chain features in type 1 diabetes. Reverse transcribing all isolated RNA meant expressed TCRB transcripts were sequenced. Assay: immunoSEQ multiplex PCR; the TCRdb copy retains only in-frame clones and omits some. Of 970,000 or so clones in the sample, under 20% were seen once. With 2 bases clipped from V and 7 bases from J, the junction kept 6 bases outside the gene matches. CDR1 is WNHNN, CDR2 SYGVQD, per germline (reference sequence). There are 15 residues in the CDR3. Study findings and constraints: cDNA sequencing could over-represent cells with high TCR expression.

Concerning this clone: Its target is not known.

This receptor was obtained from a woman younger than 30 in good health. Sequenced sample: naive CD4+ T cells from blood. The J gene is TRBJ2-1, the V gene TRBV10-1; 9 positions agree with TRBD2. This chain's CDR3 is CASSERSGSDNEQFF. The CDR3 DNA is TGCGCCAGCAGTGAGCGTAGCGGGAGTGATAATGAGCAGTTCTTC.